This record concerns one T cell receptor beta chain sequence. Germline CDR1 MNHEY, CDR2 SVGAGI. The CDR3 contains 13 residues. Trimming stripped 5 bases from V and 2 bases from J, with 10 bases between. The data belong to a study of cytomegalovirus exposure and HLA in healthy donors. Researchers ran the PCR with 60 Vbeta and 13 Jbeta primers. The data were produced by immunoSEQ multiplex PCR, yet TCRdb's version contains in-frame clones alone and is incomplete. The table shows about 160,000 clones, with around 80% occurring only once. The source of this sequence is a man aged 30 to 45 in good health and CMV-seronegative. The sample taken for sequencing was PBMCs. J is TRBJ2-7 and V is TRBV6-5; D is unclear. The CDR3 spells CASSSKQPYEQYF. CDR3 nucleotides: TGTGCCAGCAGTAGTAAACAGCCCTACGAGCAGTACTTC.